The rows below give T cell receptor beta chains drawn from one sample of a study of blood T cell repertoires in COVID-19. Produced via immunoSEQ multiplex PCR; TCRdb's table is partial and in-frame only. The sample records 350,000 to 550,000 clones, approximately 90% being singletons. Source material: PBMCs or T cells enriched from blood (not recorded which). The receptors derive from a man aged 25-45 years who had recovered from COVID-19. CDR3s include the opening cysteine and the closing phenylalanine or tryptophan. D genes are given only for firm matches. The size field is filled for only some rows; it gives once, few, many or a size class.

abundance | len | j_gene | v_gene | d_gene | CDR3aa | CDR3nt
. | 14 | TRBJ2-5 | TRBV7-2 | TRBD2 | CASSLGGGRETQYF | TGTGCCAGCAGCTTAGGGGGGGGAAGGGAGACCCAGTACTTC
. | 13 | TRBJ2-3 | TRBV5-1 | . | CASSPGQTDTQYF | TGCGCCAGCAGCCCCGGACAGACAGATACGCAGTATTTT
. | 16 | TRBJ2-7 | TRBV5-1 | TRBD1 | CASSLGRGLLSYEQYF | TGCGCCAGCAGCTTGGGAAGGGGGCTTTTATCCTACGAGCAGTACTTC
. | 19 | TRBJ1-4 | TRBV4-1 | . | CASSQVIYIISQGIEKLFF | TGCGCCAGCAGCCAAGTAATCTATATAATTTCGCAGGGAATTGAAAAACTGTTTTTT
. | 16 | TRBJ2-1 | TRBV24-1 | . | CATSDSSMLRRFEQFF | TGTGCCACCAGTGATTCTTCGATGCTGCGGCGGTTTGAGCAGTTCTTC
. | 15 | TRBJ1-1 | TRBV23-1 | . | CASSQNTHLCDEAFF | TGCGCCAGCAGTCAAAACACGCACCTGTGTGATGAAGCTTTCTTT
. | 16 | TRBJ2-7 | TRBV3-1/TRBV3-2 | TRBD2 | CASSQEGVLARHEQYF | TGTGCCAGCAGCCAAGAAGGGGTACTAGCGCGACACGAGCAGTACTTC
. | 15 | TRBJ2-7 | TRBV6-1 | . | CASSEGGSRTYEQYF | TGTGCCAGCAGTGAAGGAGGGTCCAGAACCTACGAGCAGTACTTC
. | 16 | TRBJ1-1 | TRBV4-2 | TRBD1 | CASSIPGTGGDTEAFF | TGTGCCAGCAGTATTCCCGGGACAGGGGGGGACACTGAAGCTTTCTTT
once | 17 | TRBJ2-3 | TRBV14 | . | CASMSLFQVLGTDTQYF | TGTGCCAGCATGAGTCTTTTTCAGGTCTTGGGCACAGATACGCAGTATTTT
. | 17 | TRBJ2-1 | TRBV27 | . | CASSLSSGGGAANEQFF | TGTGCCAGCAGTTTGTCCTCAGGAGGGGGCGCAGCCAATGAGCAGTTCTTC
. | 15 | TRBJ2-3 | TRBV16 | TRBD1 | CASSRGQTSTDTQYF | TGTGCCAGCAGCCGGGGACAGACTAGCACAGATACGCAGTATTTT
. | 14 | TRBJ2-1 | TRBV19 | . | CASNPTTGKWEQFF | TGTGCCAGCAACCCCACTACAGGGAAGTGGGAGCAGTTCTTC
. | 12 | TRBJ1-5 | TRBV7-9 | . | CASSRVDQPQHF | TGTGCCAGCAGCAGGGTAGATCAGCCCCAGCATTTT
. | 13 | TRBJ1-2 | TRBV7-8 | . | CASSKDSLYGYTF | TGTGCCAGCAGCAAAGACAGCCTCTATGGCTACACCTTC
. | 12 | TRBJ1-6 | TRBV25-1 | . | CASSDQGPPLHF | TGTGCCAGCAGTGATCAGGGGCCACCCCTCCACTTT
. | 12 | TRBJ2-7 | TRBV30 | . | CAWSASFYEQYF | TGTGCCTGGAGTGCTTCGTTCTACGAGCAGTACTTC
. | 15 | TRBJ2-1 | TRBV28 | . | CASISGSGLFDEQFF | TGTGCCAGCATAAGCGGGTCGGGACTTTTCGATGAGCAGTTCTTC
once | 17 | TRBJ2-7 | TRBV10-1 | TRBD2 | CASSPAGTSGVGYEQYF | TGCGCCAGCAGTCCGGCCGGGACTAGCGGAGTTGGGTACGAGCAGTACTTC
. | 17 | TRBJ2-3 | TRBV5-6 | TRBD2 | CASSLVWTSGSDYTQYF | TGTGCCAGCAGCTTGGTGTGGACTAGCGGGAGTGACTATACGCAGTATTTT
once | 15 | TRBJ2-5 | TRBV2 | . | CASSMGMAGGPAQYF | TGTGCCAGCAGTATGGGGATGGCAGGGGGGCCCGCCCAGTACTTC
. | 13 | TRBJ2-7 | TRBV28 | . | CASSFQQGGEQYF | TGTGCCAGCAGTTTCCAACAGGGAGGGGAGCAGTACTTC
. | 15 | TRBJ1-2 | TRBV7-9 | . | CASSLSVGGANGYTF | TGTGCCAGCAGCTTGAGCGTCGGGGGGGCGAATGGCTACACCTTC
. | 17 | TRBJ2-2 | TRBV5-1 | TRBD2 | CASSQAGRGYNTGELFF | TGCGCCAGCAGCCAAGCGGGGAGGGGCTACAACACCGGGGAGCTGTTTTTT
. | 15 | TRBJ2-1 | TRBV3-1/TRBV3-2 | . | CASSQGERAVNEQFF | TGTGCCAGCAGCCAAGGAGAGCGGGCGGTAAATGAGCAGTTCTTC
. | 12 | TRBJ2-5 | TRBV18 | . | CASSPEEETQYF | TGTGCCAGCTCCCCAGAGGAAGAGACCCAGTACTTC
. | 13 | TRBJ2-5 | TRBV9 | . | CASSGGGAETQYF | TGTGCCAGCAGCGGCGGGGGCGCGGAGACCCAGTACTTC
. | 15 | TRBJ2-7 | TRBV28 | TRBD2 | CASSQRMREAYEQYF | TGTGCCAGCAGCCAACGGATGCGGGAGGCCTACGAGCAGTACTTC
. | 15 | TRBJ2-3 | TRBV11-2 | . | CASSLGAGATDTQYF | TGTGCCAGCAGCTTAGGGGCAGGGGCCACAGATACGCAGTATTTT
. | 14 | TRBJ1-2 | TRBV4-1 | . | CASVVRAGNYGYTF | TGCGCCAGCGTCGTGCGGGCGGGGAACTATGGCTACACCTTC
once | 13 | TRBJ2-5 | TRBV19 | . | CASSSRAQETQYF | TGTGCCAGTAGTTCCAGGGCCCAAGAGACCCAGTACTTC
. | 15 | TRBJ2-2 | TRBV5-1 | TRBD1 | CASSSRQGDTGELFF | TGCGCCAGCAGCTCGAGACAGGGTGACACCGGGGAGCTGTTTTTT
. | 17 | TRBJ2-1 | TRBV4-2 | . | CASSPTVAEAFYNEQFF | TGTGCCAGCAGTCCTACCGTAGCAGAAGCGTTCTACAATGAGCAGTTCTTC
. | 15 | TRBJ2-5 | TRBV19 | TRBD1 | CASSPWTGGMKTQYF | TGTGCCAGTTCCCCCTGGACAGGGGGCATGAAGACCCAGTACTTC
. | 15 | TRBJ1-3 | TRBV28 | . | CASFGSGFTGNTIYF | TGTGCCAGCTTTGGGAGTGGGTTTACTGGAAACACCATATATTTT
. | 14 | TRBJ2-7 | TRBV4-1 | TRBD1 | CASSQDRVSYEQYF | TGCGCCAGCAGCCAGGACAGGGTTTCCTACGAGCAGTACTTC
. | 15 | TRBJ2-1 | TRBV5-1 | TRBD2 | CASSPTSGLYNEQFF | TGCGCCAGCAGTCCTACTAGCGGGTTATACAATGAGCAGTTCTTC
. | 13 | TRBJ1-1 | TRBV19 | . | CASSIPVAPEAFF | TGTGCCAGTAGTATCCCAGTGGCCCCTGAAGCTTTCTTT
. | 11 | TRBJ2-7 | TRBV6-2/TRBV6-3 | . | CASSYSAEQYF | TGTGCCAGCAGTTACAGCGCCGAGCAGTACTTC
. | 17 | TRBJ2-4 | TRBV28 | TRBD1 | CATQTGQRLLAKNIQYF | TGTGCCACCCAGACAGGGCAACGATTACTAGCCAAAAACATTCAGTACTTC
. | 15 | TRBJ2-7 | TRBV27 | . | CASSSRGTATYEQYF | TGTGCCAGCAGTTCGCGCGGTACTGCTACCTACGAGCAGTACTTC
. | 13 | TRBJ2-1 | TRBV29-1 | . | CSGRRDSNNEQFF | TGCAGCGGACGACGGGACTCCAACAATGAGCAGTTCTTC
. | 16 | TRBJ2-7 | TRBV4-2 | . | CASSQEEERSIYEQYF | TGTGCCAGCAGCCAAGAGGAGGAGCGGTCCATCTACGAGCAGTACTTC
. | 15 | TRBJ2-7 | TRBV6-6 | TRBD1 | CASRSRQGVAYEQYF | TGTGCCAGCAGGTCCCGACAGGGGGTCGCCTACGAGCAGTACTTC
. | 12 | TRBJ1-1 | TRBV11-2 | . | CASSSGDGEAFF | TGTGCCAGCAGCTCGGGGGACGGTGAAGCTTTCTTT
. | 12 | TRBJ1-1 | TRBV3-1/TRBV3-2 | . | CASSLLANEAFF | TGTGCCAGCAGCCTGCTGGCCAACGAAGCTTTCTTT